This T cell receptor beta chain was sequenced during a study of CD8 T cells in Susac syndrome. Study conclusions and caveats: The Susac syndrome CD4+ T cell repertoires displayed no clonal expansion.

This CDR3 region has 14 residues. Between the trimmed V and J ends, which lost 2 bases and 5 bases, there was a span of 12 bases. From germline, CDR1 is MNHEY and CDR2 SMNVEV (reference sequence). RNA amounts of roughly 0.45 to 1 ug underwent reverse transcription with random hexamers. From the immunoSEQ multiplex PCR reads, TCRdb called clonotypes with MiXCR, one entry per CDR3 protein. The sample holds 55,000 to 80,000 distinct CDR3 sequences; 93% are singletons and the top ten take about 0.15%. High-throughput TCR beta sequencing covered peripheral CD8+ and CD4+ T cells. Susac syndrome patients met recently defined diagnostic criteria for definite or probable disease. Purification of the CD8+ and CD4+ T cells relied on negative isolation, and TEMRA cells underwent FACS enrichment. Points on this clonotype: What it binds is unknown.

What was sequenced was CD4+ T cells from PBMCs. The chain has TRBV27 and TRBJ1-1, with D possibly being TRBD1 (5 bases). The sequence was collected from a human donor with Susac syndrome. CDR3 nucleotides: TGTGCCAGCAGTTTAAGGCCGGGGACTACTGAAGCTTTCTTT. Its protein product is CASSLRPGTTEAFF.